A single T cell receptor (beta chain) is shown here with its context. Time point indicated: peripheral blood 6 weeks after treatment start. V was clipped by 10 bases and J by 7 bases; unmatched bases: 6. Germline V gives CDR1 MDHEN, CDR2 SYDVKM. The CDR3 runs 12 residues. The data originate from a study of PD-L1 blockade in urothelial cancer. Sequenced by immunoSEQ multiplex PCR; TCRdb stores in-frame clones only, minus some. The data show 40,000 to 45,000 clones, with about 85% seen just once and 2.6% held by the top ten. This TCR came from a man between 65 and 85 years old with urothelial cancer. The sample here was PBMCs, taken around atezolizumab (anti-PD-L1) treatment. The chain has TRBV28 and TRBJ1-5, with TRBD1 identical over 8 bases. CDR3 residues: CATGQGAQPQHF. CDR3 in DNA: TGTGCCACGGGCCAGGGGGCCCAGCCCCAGCATTTT.